What follows are 6 T cell receptor beta chains derived from one specimen sequenced in a study of T cells after posttransplantation cyclophosphamide. Libraries were prepared by immunoSEQ multiplex PCR; TCRdb keeps only in-frame clonotypes and omits some of them. The data contain about 6,500 clones, about 80% of them singletons. Cyclophosphamide on days +3 and +4 followed busulfan-fludarabine conditioning and a marrow graft. The source material was CD8+ T cells sorted from PBMCs, sampled 1404 days after allogeneic stem cell transplant with posttransplant cyclophosphamide. The receptors derive from a female patient in her fifties who received an allogeneic stem cell transplant from a related donor, was CMV-positive, and had no GVHD. Some T cells may be supplied by the graft donor.

The rearrangement links TRBV10-2 to TRBJ1-1; 8 bases agree with TRBD1. The germline V gene has CDR1 WSHSY and CDR2 SAAADI. The CDR3 contains 14 residues. After removal of 2 bases from V and 4 bases from J, the junction contained 3 bases not matched to a gene. The CDR3 here is CASSETRGLTEAFF. In DNA form, the CDR3 reads TGCGCCAGCAGTGAGACCAGGGGGCTCACTGAAGCTTTCTTT.

The V call is TRBV5-8, the J call TRBJ1-5; TRBD1 agrees at 7 bases. With V trimmed by 1 base and J by 4 bases, 14 bases remained unmatched. The CDR3 runs to 18 residues. From germline, CDR1 is SGHTS and CDR2 YDEGEE. CDR3 in amino acids: CASSLFVRGNLKNQPQHF. CDR3 coding DNA: TGTGCCAGCAGCTTGTTCGTCAGGGGGAACCTGAAGAATCAGCCCCAGCATTTT.

The chain combines TRBV7-3 with TRBJ2-1; 12 bases match TRBD2. J was trimmed by 7 bases and V by 5 bases; bases with no gene match: 12. Germline-derived CDR1 and CDR2 are SGHTA and FQGTGA. CDR3 length: 17 amino acids. Written as DNA, the CDR3 is TGTGCCAGCAGCCAACGACGGACTAGCGGGGCGTGGAATGAGCAGTTCTTC. Translation gives CASSQRRTSGAWNEQFF.

The rearrangement links TRBV28 to TRBJ2-7; 10 bases map to TRBD2. The CDR3 is 16 residues long. V was clipped by 5 bases and J by 6 bases; unmatched bases: 13. The germline CDR1 and CDR2 sequences are MDHEN and SYDVKM. The CDR3 coding sequence is TGTGCCAGCAGTCCCACAGACTTAGCGGGAGGTACCGAGCAGTACTTC. Protein: CASSPTDLAGGTEQYF. Complete variable domain (other parts from reference TRBV28 and TRBJ2-7): DVKVTQSSRYLVKRTGEKVFLECVQDMDHENMFWYRQDPGLGLRLIYFSYDVKMKEKGDIPEGYSVSREKKERFSLILESASTNQTSMYLCASSPTDLAGGTEQYFGPGTRLTVT.

This chain joins TRBV27 and TRBJ2-7; the D is unclear. Trimming removed 4 bases at V and 0 bases at J, with 10 bases between. The CDR3 is 14 amino acids. Germline V gene data show CDR1 as MNHEY and CDR2 as SMNVEV (reference sequence). CDR3 bases: TGTGCCAGCAGTTCCCCGGTTCACTCCTACGAGCAGTACTTC. Translation gives CASSSPVHSYEQYF.

The V and J genes are TRBV13 and TRBJ1-2, with a weak D call TRBD1 (5 bases). V was cut by 5 bases and J by 3 bases, with 13 bases left in between. CDR3 length: 14 residues. Germline CDR1 reads PRHDT; CDR2 reads FYEKMQ (reference sequence). CDR3 sequence reads: CASSQWGIDYGYTF. CDR3 in DNA: TGTGCCAGCAGCCAATGGGGCATAGACTATGGCTACACCTTC.